These T cell receptor beta chains were read from a single sample in a study of blood T cell repertoires in COVID-19. Produced via immunoSEQ multiplex PCR; TCRdb's table is partial and in-frame only. The profile covers tens of thousands of clones, with 82% appearing a single time and around 29% taken by the ten largest. The sample consisted of peripheral blood. These receptors were collected from a human donor in a cohort sampled during active COVID-19. Both conserved end residues are part of each CDR3.

j_call: TRBJ2-2
v_call: TRBV5-1
cdr3_aa: CASRPPDRVVTGELFF

j_call: TRBJ1-4
v_call: TRBV2
cdr3_aa: CASGTNGLRTNEKLFF

j_call: TRBJ2-1
v_call: TRBV2
cdr3_aa: CASILDAGGIEQFF

j_call: TRBJ2-5
v_call: TRBV5-1
cdr3_aa: CASSVFGTAQETQYF

j_call: TRBJ2-3
v_call: TRBV20-1
cdr3_aa: CSAPASDTQYF

j_call: TRBJ2-7
v_call: TRBV7-6
cdr3_aa: CASSLVGRGEEQYF

j_call: TRBJ1-5
v_call: TRBV7-9
cdr3_aa: CASSPLGEGQPQHF

j_call: TRBJ2-1
v_call: TRBV7-8
cdr3_aa: CASSPTAGGPRNEQFF

j_call: TRBJ2-5
v_call: TRBV2
cdr3_aa: CASTPLAGGETQYF

j_call: TRBJ2-2
v_call: TRBV9
cdr3_aa: CASSVDPFSGGALRTGELFF

j_call: TRBJ2-5
v_call: TRBV5-1
cdr3_aa: CASSIQGLQETQYF

j_call: TRBJ2-6
v_call: TRBV5-6
cdr3_aa: CATFEGAGANVLTF

j_call: TRBJ2-1
v_call: TRBV5-6
cdr3_aa: CASSSLTGDPSYNEQFF

j_call: TRBJ2-7
v_call: TRBV4-1
cdr3_aa: CASSLFILAFTYEQYF

j_call: TRBJ1-2
v_call: TRBV5-1
cdr3_aa: CASSYGEAYGYTF

j_call: TRBJ1-1
v_call: TRBV7-2
cdr3_aa: CASSFDRRTEAFF

j_call: TRBJ2-7
v_call: TRBV7-2
cdr3_aa: CASSLAAGGPYEQYF

j_call: TRBJ2-5
v_call: TRBV5-1
cdr3_aa: CASSLGAEGTQYF

j_call: TRBJ2-2
v_call: TRBV7-5
cdr3_aa: CVRSPYRGVNTGELFF

j_call: TRBJ2-3
v_call: TRBV5-1
cdr3_aa: CASSFTSLGDTQYF

j_call: TRBJ2-1
v_call: TRBV5-1
cdr3_aa: CASSLAVSSGVNEQFF

j_call: TRBJ2-1
v_call: TRBV7-3
cdr3_aa: CASSLLGPAGEQFF

j_call: TRBJ2-3
v_call: TRBV9
cdr3_aa: CASSVVGGGGSPDTQYF

j_call: TRBJ1-3
v_call: TRBV7-2
cdr3_aa: CASSAQPTGTIYF

j_call: TRBJ1-4
v_call: TRBV18
cdr3_aa: CASSPRRANEKLFF

j_call: TRBJ2-2
v_call: TRBV9
cdr3_aa: CASSVAGTGNTGELFF

j_call: TRBJ2-7
v_call: TRBV13
cdr3_aa: CASGGGRPHEQYF

j_call: TRBJ2-7
v_call: TRBV5-4
cdr3_aa: CASSFADSYEQYF

j_call: TRBJ1-3
v_call: TRBV5-1
cdr3_aa: CASSSPSGGFGNTIYF

j_call: TRBJ2-3
v_call: TRBV18
cdr3_aa: CASSPVSGSTDTQYF

j_call: TRBJ1-6
v_call: TRBV9
cdr3_aa: CASSVSTDNSPLHF